A selection of T cell receptor beta chains follows, all from one sample in a study of identical twins. Using its own MiXCR run on the 5' RACE reads, TCRdb lists one record per CDR3 protein. The table shows under 300,000 distinct CDR3 sequences, with roughly 12% occurring only once. Separately, the same data were catalogued under a study of yellow fever vaccine responses in identical twins.

The source material was memory (CD45RO+) T cells sorted from blood. These receptors all come from a young woman in good health. The CDR3 runs from the conserved cysteine through the conserved F or W. D genes are given only for firm matches. Clone size is not always given. Where it is, it says once, few, many or a class for expanded clones.

d_gene	v_gene	j_gene	abundance	CDR3nt	CDR3aa
-	TRBV10-3	TRBJ2-1	-	TGTGCCATCAGTGAAGGGGCGACTAGAGTCGTCAATGAGCAGTTCTTC	CAISEGATRVVNEQFF
-	TRBV9	TRBJ2-3	few	TGTGCCAGCAGCGTAGCTACATGGAGAAGCACTAGCACAGATACGCAGTATTTT	CASSVATWRSTSTDTQYF
-	TRBV12-3/TRBV12-4	TRBJ1-5	-	TGTGCCAGCAGTCCGGGAGGTTGGGGCAATCAGCCCCAGCATTTT	CASSPGGWGNQPQHF
-	TRBV4-1	TRBJ2-7	few	TGCGCCAGCAGCCCCCTCGGGAGAGGGGCACTCAACGAGCAGTACTTC	CASSPLGRGALNEQYF
TRBD1	TRBV7-9	TRBJ2-4	many	TGTGCCAGCAGTTCCGGACAGGGCCTAGTCAAAAACATTCAGTACTTC	CASSSGQGLVKNIQYF
-	TRBV5-6	TRBJ1-2	many	TGTGCCAGCAGCACCGACAGGAACTATGGCTACACCTTC	CASSTDRNYGYTF
-	TRBV2	TRBJ2-5	many	TGTGCCAGCAGTGGGATATCTCTAGAGGAGACCCAGTACTTC	CASSGISLEETQYF
-	TRBV10-3	TRBJ2-1	few	TGTGCCATCAGCCCAACCGATAGCTACAATGAGCAGTTCTTC	CAISPTDSYNEQFF
-	TRBV3-1	TRBJ2-4	many	TGTGCCAGCAGCCAAGACCTAGACAGAAACATTCAGTACTTC	CASSQDLDRNIQYF
TRBD2	TRBV29-1	TRBJ2-7	many	TGCAGCGTTAATCTGCTTAGCGGGGGCGAGCAGTACTTC	CSVNLLSGGEQYF
-	TRBV29-1	TRBJ1-4	few	TGCAGCGTTGTGGGCCAGGGGAATGAAAAACTGTTTTTT	CSVVGQGNEKLFF
-	TRBV5-6	TRBJ2-6	-	TGTGCCAGCAGCTTGTCGCCTCGGGTTTCGCCTGGGGCCAACGTCCTGACTTTC	CASSLSPRVSPGANVLTF
-	TRBV7-9	TRBJ2-2	many	TGTGCCAGCAGCTTAGAGGGGACCGGGGAGCTGTTTTTT	CASSLEGTGELFF
-	TRBV12-3/TRBV12-4	TRBJ2-1	few	TGTGCCAGCAGTTTAGGGTTGTTCTTC	CASSLGLFF
-	TRBV28	TRBJ2-3	few	TGTGCCAGCAGTTTTCGGACAGTCTCAGATACGCAGTATTTT	CASSFRTVSDTQYF
TRBD2	TRBV6-2/TRBV6-3	TRBJ2-2	-	TGTGCCAGCAGTTACTGGGCGAGGGGCGGGAGCGGATCCGGGGAGCTGTTTTTT	CASSYWARGGSGSGELFF
-	TRBV3-1	TRBJ2-2	few	TGTGCCAGCAGCCAATTCCCCGGGGAGCTGTTTTTT	CASSQFPGELFF
TRBD2	TRBV7-8	TRBJ2-6	few	TGTGCCAGCAGCTTAGTAGCGGGGGGTCACTCTGGGGCCAACGTCCTGACTTTC	CASSLVAGGHSGANVLTF
-	TRBV20-1	TRBJ2-2	few	TGCAGTTTAAACGGACCTAGGAACACCGGGGAGCTGTTTTTT	CSLNGPRNTGELFF
TRBD2	TRBV5-5	TRBJ2-3	few	TGTGCCAGCAGCCGCCACGGGGGGGCAACTGGCACAGATACGCAGTATTTT	CASSRHGGATGTDTQYF
TRBD2	TRBV12-3/TRBV12-4	TRBJ2-1	-	TGTGCCAGCAGTCCTGTGGCTAGCGGGAGGTTATTCGATGAGCAGTTCTTC	CASSPVASGRLFDEQFF
-	TRBV20-1	TRBJ2-3	few	TGCAGTGCTAGAGATGCGGGCGGTCTAGGGGATACGCAGTATTTT	CSARDAGGLGDTQYF
-	TRBV2	TRBJ2-1	-	TGTGCCAGCACCGACCGGCGTAATGAGCAGTTCTTC	CASTDRRNEQFF
TRBD1	TRBV20-1	TRBJ1-2	-	TGCAGTGCCATACCGACAGGGACCTATGGCTACACCTTC	CSAIPTGTYGYTF
TRBD2	TRBV2	TRBJ2-1	few	TGTGCCAGCAGTGAAGGTAGCGGGAGGGTGGGTGAGCAGTTCTTC	CASSEGSGRVGEQFF
TRBD1	TRBV14	TRBJ1-6	many	TGTGCCAGCAGCCAAGAAATGCGGGCAGGGGGCTCCTATAATTCACCCCTCCACTTT	CASSQEMRAGGSYNSPLHF
-	TRBV7-9	TRBJ2-1	few	TGTGCCAGCAGCTTAATATCGGGGGTCAATGAGCAGTTCTTC	CASSLISGVNEQFF
TRBD1	TRBV20-1	TRBJ2-5	many	TGCAGTGCTAGAGACAGGGGGCGGGAGACCCAGTACTTC	CSARDRGRETQYF
TRBD1	TRBV20-1	TRBJ2-3	-	TGCAGTGCTAGAGCAGGGACAGCTGGTGCCCGCACAGATACGCAGTATTTT	CSARAGTAGARTDTQYF
-	TRBV6-1	TRBJ1-2	few	TGTGCCAGCAGTGAAATGGGTGCGGACTATGGCTACACCTTC	CASSEMGADYGYTF
-	TRBV7-9	TRBJ2-7	-	TGTGCCAGCAGCTTAGACGTCTCTGCTACCTACGAGCAGTACTTC	CASSLDVSATYEQYF
-	TRBV12-3/TRBV12-4	TRBJ1-6	many	TGTGCCAGCAGGCGGACTATTCTAGCGGATTCACCCCTCCACTTT	CASRRTILADSPLHF
TRBD2	TRBV7-3	TRBJ2-5	once	TGTGCCAGCAGCTTACAGCGGGGGGGACAAGAGACCCAGTACTTC	CASSLQRGGQETQYF
TRBD1	TRBV6-1	TRBJ2-5	few	TGTGCCAGCAGTGGCGGACAGGGTGGAGAGACCCAGTACTTC	CASSGGQGGETQYF
-	TRBV12-3/TRBV12-4	TRBJ2-7	-	TGTGCCAGCAGAATCAATAGCTGGAGCGTTTTTTACGAGCAGTACTTC	CASRINSWSVFYEQYF
-	TRBV7-2	TRBJ1-5	-	TGTGCCAGCAGCTTTTCCGGGGATAGCAATCAGCCCCAGCATTTT	CASSFSGDSNQPQHF
TRBD1	TRBV20-1	TRBJ2-2	-	TGCAGTGCTAGAGATCTGGCTTTGGACAGGGCGATCGGGGAGCTGTTTTTT	CSARDLALDRAIGELFF
-	TRBV29-1	TRBJ1-1	few	TGCAGCGTAAAGGAATTTGTGAACACTGAAGCTTTCTTT	CSVKEFVNTEAFF
-	TRBV12-3/TRBV12-4	TRBJ2-5	many	TGTGCCAGCAGTTTTACCGCGGAGACCCAGTACTTC	CASSFTAETQYF
-	TRBV7-6	TRBJ2-5	few	TGTGCCAGCAGCCAGGCGGGCCAGGCACAAGAGACCCAGTACTTC	CASSQAGQAQETQYF
TRBD2	TRBV20-1	TRBJ2-2	-	TGCAGTGCTCTCGGGACTAGCGGGTATGCCGGGGAGCTGTTTTTT	CSALGTSGYAGELFF
-	TRBV2	TRBJ2-3	-	TGTGCCAGCAGCGGGGGCGAAGATACGCAGTATTTT	CASSGGEDTQYF
-	TRBV28	TRBJ2-7	few	TGTGCCAGCAGTCTCGTCCGGGGCTCGTCTCGCGAGCAGTACTTC	CASSLVRGSSREQYF
TRBD1	TRBV10-3	TRBJ1-6	-	TGTGCCAGCAGCCGGGACAGGGGGGATAATTCACCCCTCCACTTT	CASSRDRGDNSPLHF
-	TRBV7-2	TRBJ2-1	many	TGTGCCAGCAGCCGTTCAGGGGGGGGGAATGAGCAGTTCTTC	CASSRSGGGNEQFF
TRBD1	TRBV11-1	TRBJ2-3	-	TGTGCCAGCAGCTCGGGACAGGGGAGTACAGATACGCAGTATTTT	CASSSGQGSTDTQYF